One and the same sample provided the 19 T cell receptor beta chains below, sequenced in a study of cytomegalovirus exposure and HLA in healthy donors. PCR employed 60 Vbeta and 13 Jbeta primers. Sequencing was performed with immunoSEQ multiplex PCR; in TCRdb, only in-frame clones are kept and a portion is missing. The data hold 150,000 to 200,000 clones, with roughly 78% observed a single time. Sequenced material: PBMCs. These receptors were taken from a middle-aged man in good health and CMV-seropositive.

The J gene is TRBJ1-2, the V gene TRBV29-1; 11 bases fit TRBD1. Trimming took 7 bases from V and 2 from J; bases not matched to a gene: 9. CDR1 and CDR2 (germline): SQVTM, ANQGSEA. CDR3 length: 15 amino acids. The CDR3 spells CSADPRDRGNYGYTF. The CDR3 DNA sequence: TGCAGCGCAGACCCGCGGGACAGGGGGAACTATGGCTACACCTTC.

The chain joins TRBV15 to TRBJ1-4, with D perhaps matching TRBD1 (5 bases). The germline V and J ends were trimmed by 3 bases and 0 bases, with 20 bases remaining between them. Germline CDR1 is LNHNV and CDR2 is YYDKDF (reference sequence). There are 19 residues in the CDR3. The CDR3 sequence: CATSRGQGGRSATNEKLFF. The CDR3 DNA is TGTGCCACCAGCAGGGGGCAGGGTGGCAGAAGTGCAACTAATGAAAAACTGTTTTTT.

The gene calls are TRBV14 and TRBJ2-3; TRBD1 matches at 10 bases. Germline loops: CDR1 SGHDN, CDR2 FVKESK. The CDR3 consists of 15 residues. The junction had 5 bases not matched to a gene; V was cut back by 3 bases and J by 5 bases. CDR3 in amino acids: CASSHRQGAKDTQYF. CDR3 coding DNA: TGTGCCAGCAGCCATCGACAGGGGGCAAAAGATACGCAGTATTTT.

The chain has TRBV9 and TRBJ2-1; 14 positions match TRBD2. V was clipped by 4 bases and J by 2 bases; unmatched bases: 2. CDR3 length: 16 amino acids. Germline V gene data show CDR1 as SGDLS and CDR2 as YYNGEE. The CDR3 reads CASSPTSGGAYNEQFF. The CDR3 bases are TGTGCCAGCAGCCCGACTAGCGGGGGGGCCTACAATGAGCAGTTCTTC.

The genes are TRBV5-1 and TRBJ2-3; tentatively, D is TRBD2 (5 bases). The CDR3 sequence is 16 residues long. Between the trimmed V and J ends, which lost 1 base and 0 bases, there was a span of 12 bases. Germline CDR1 and CDR2: SGHRS and YFSETQ. In nucleotides, the CDR3 is TGCGCCAGCAGCTTGTCGTATGGGAGTAGCACAGATACGCAGTATTTT. Protein product: CASSLSYGSSTDTQYF.

The J gene is TRBJ2-1, the V gene TRBV5-1, with a possible D match to TRBD2 (5 bases). The V gene lost 5 bases and the J gene lost 10 bases, with 25 bases spanning the gap. From germline, CDR1 is SGHRS and CDR2 YFSETQ. The CDR3 contains 16 residues. CDR3 residues: CASSLPDPGLLGEQFF. The DNA for the CDR3 is TGCGCCAGCAGTCTGCCGGACCCAGGACTCCTCGGGGAGCAGTTCTTC. Looking up the rest from reference TRBV5-1 and TRBJ2-1 gives the full variable domain: KAGVTQTPRYLIKTRGQQVTLSCSPISGHRSVSWYQQTPGQGLQFLFEYFSETQRNKGNFPGRFSGRQFSNSRSEMNVSTLELGDSALYLCASSLPDPGLLGEQFFGPGTRLTVL.

The rearrangement joins TRBV4-3 to TRBJ1-4, with a possible D match to TRBD1 (6 bases). Trimming took off 4 bases at V and 8 bases at J, with 17 bases between the two ends. Germline V CDR1 and CDR2: LGHNA, YSLEER. This CDR3 has 15 amino acids. The CDR3, as DNA: TGCGCCAGCAGCCCCCAGAGGGGGGGAGGGGAAAAACTGTTTTTT. As protein: CASSPQRGGGEKLFF.

This chain joins TRBV19 and TRBJ1-2, with a tentative D call TRBD1 (5 bases). The V gene's germline CDR1 is LNHDA and CDR2 SQIVND (reference sequence). The germline V and J ends were trimmed by 10 bases and 4 bases, with 19 bases remaining between them. The length of the CDR3 is 14 residues. In nucleotides, the CDR3 is TGTGCCATACAGGACCCTCATCCTCCCTATGGCTACACCTTC. Translating gives CAIQDPHPPYGYTF.

A single count supports this clone. The chain employs TRBV11-2 and TRBJ2-2; unclear D gene. Trimming took off 5 bases at V and 3 bases at J, with 16 bases between the two ends. This CDR3 spans 16 amino acids. Germline V CDR1 and CDR2: SGHAT, FQNNGV. This chain's CDR3 is CASSPLAQLHTGELFF. As DNA, the CDR3 is TGTGCCAGCAGCCCCCTCGCCCAGTTGCACACCGGGGAGCTGTTTTTT.

V usage is TRBV5-1 and J usage is TRBJ2-5; maybe TRBD1 (6 bases). The CDR3 totals 13 residues. The germline gives CDR1 SGHRS, CDR2 YFSETQ. Trimming left V 4 bases short and J 4 bases short, with 11 bases between. The CDR3 region has the DNA TGCGCCAGCAGCCAGGACAGCGGAGAGACCCAGTACTTC. Amino acid sequence: CASSQDSGETQYF.

In its sample, this clone was seen a few times. The chain links TRBV21-1 to TRBJ1-6; TRBD1, the D gene given by the table, was not confirmed from the DNA. TRBV21-1 is a recognized pseudogene. The CDR3 has 14 residues. The CDR3 DNA is TGTGCCAGCAAGAGACAGGGGGCGGATTCACCCCTCCACTTT. Amino acid sequence: CASKRQGADSPLHF.

This clone showed up just a few times. This rearrangement joins TRBV6-5 to TRBJ2-7, with TRBD1 matching over 7 bases. The CDR3 totals 14 residues. Germline V lookup: CDR1 MNHEY, CDR2 SVGAGI. The V gene end was trimmed by 6 bases and the J gene end by 3 bases; junction bases not matched to a gene: 8. CDR3 loop: CASSPNRDSYEQYF. The DNA of the CDR3 is TGTGCCAGCAGCCCCAACCGGGACAGCTACGAGCAGTACTTC.

CDR3 loop: CASSVTWQGGTEAFF. The CDR3 region has the DNA TGTGCCAGCAGCGTAACTTGGCAGGGTGGCACTGAAGCTTTCTTT. This chain links TRBV9 with TRBJ1-1; D is possibly TRBD1 (5 bases). Germline assignment: CDR1 SGDLS and CDR2 YYNGEE. The V end was cut by 1 base, the J end by 4 bases, with 14 bases between. The CDR3 consists of 15 residues.

The rearrangement joins TRBV7-3 to TRBJ2-6, with unresolved D. Germline-derived CDR1 and CDR2 are SGHTA and FQGTGA. The CDR3 totals 16 residues. Trimming took 3 bases from V and 3 from J, leaving 12 bases between them. The CDR3 nucleotides are TGTGCCAGCAGCTTGGGCACCTTTGGTGGGGCCAACGTCCTGACTTTC. This encodes CASSLGTFGGANVLTF.

This chain joins TRBV30 and TRBJ1-5; D call uncertain. There are 13 residues in the CDR3. V was shortened by 1 base and J by 4 bases, with 8 bases between the two germline ends. Germline CDR1 reads GTSNPN; CDR2 reads SVGIG (reference sequence). The CDR3 spells CAWSGGKNQPQHF. The CDR3 region has the DNA TGTGCCTGGAGTGGAGGGAAGAATCAGCCCCAGCATTTT.

The chain employs TRBV29-1 and TRBJ1-2, with D possibly being TRBD1 (5 bases). This CDR3 has 12 amino acids. The ends were cut back, 3 bases at V and 8 bases at J, with 13 bases in the middle. CDR1 and CDR2 from the germline V gene are SQVTM and ANQGSEA. This CDR3 reads CSVEEGWDGYTF. The CDR3 DNA reads TGCAGCGTTGAGGAGGGTTGGGACGGCTACACCTTC.

The chain links TRBV7-2 to TRBJ1-3; 9 nucleotides agree with TRBD1. Trimming took 5 bases from V and 6 from J; bases not matched to a gene: 8. Germline CDR1 and CDR2: SGHTA and FQGNSA. The CDR3 runs 15 residues. In nucleotides, the CDR3 is TGTGCCAGCAGCCCTGACAGGGGGTCGGCAAACACCATATATTTT. It codes for CASSPDRGSANTIYF.

This clone was observed once. The gene calls are TRBV6-6 and TRBJ2-5, with 7 bases matching TRBD2. The J call is doubtful: the DNA matches TRBJ2-7 better. Per the germline V gene, CDR1 is MNHNY and CDR2 is SVGAGI (reference sequence). The CDR3 runs 13 residues. The DNA for the CDR3 is TGTGCCAGCAGCTCACCGGGGGGATACGAGCAGTACTTC. It codes for CASSSPGGYEQYF.

The chain uses TRBV12-5 and TRBJ2-5; 7 nucleotides line up with TRBD1. Germline CDR1 is LGHNT and CDR2 is FRNRAP. Trimming removed 3 bases from V and 4 bases from J; junction bases left unmatched: 8. The CDR3 is made up of 15 amino acids. The CDR3 coding sequence is TGTGCTAGTGGTTTAGAGGGGGCTTGGGGAGAGACCCAGTACTTC. It yields the protein CASGLEGAWGETQYF.